These T cell receptor beta chains were read from a single sample in a study of blood T cell repertoires in COVID-19. Produced via immunoSEQ multiplex PCR; TCRdb's table is partial and in-frame only. The sample carries around 380,000 clones, over 65% recorded once. The sequenced material came from peripheral blood. These receptors all come from a human donor with acute or convalescent COVID-19. The donor label of this sample is uncertain. Both conserved end residues are part of each CDR3. Fields, in order: V gene, J gene, clone size, D gene, CDR3 protein, CDR3 DNA. D genes are given only for firm matches. A row's size may be missing; if present it is once, few, many or a size class.

v_call: TRBV7-6; j_call: TRBJ1-1; clone_size: few; d_call: NA; cdr3_aa: CASSLGGSPNTEAFF; cdr3_nt: TGTGCCAGCAGCTTAGGAGGGAGCCCGAACACTGAAGCTTTCTTT
v_call: TRBV15; j_call: TRBJ1-2; clone_size: NA; d_call: NA; cdr3_aa: CATRGAANYGYTF; cdr3_nt: TGTGCCACCCGGGGAGCCGCTAACTATGGCTACACCTTC
v_call: TRBV5-5; j_call: TRBJ2-1; clone_size: NA; d_call: TRBD1; cdr3_aa: CASRRGTALFTEQFF; cdr3_nt: TGTGCCAGCAGACGTGGGACAGCCCTATTTACTGAGCAGTTCTTC
v_call: TRBV7-6; j_call: TRBJ1-4; clone_size: NA; d_call: NA; cdr3_aa: CASSPRTNEKLFF; cdr3_nt: TGTGCCAGCAGCCCCCGAACTAATGAAAAACTGTTTTTT
v_call: TRBV30; j_call: TRBJ1-1; clone_size: once; d_call: NA; cdr3_aa: CAWISGGGTTEAFF; cdr3_nt: TGTGCCTGGATATCCGGGGGGGGAACGACTGAAGCTTTCTTT
v_call: TRBV28; j_call: TRBJ1-2; clone_size: NA; d_call: NA; cdr3_aa: CASSLGGAPYGYTF; cdr3_nt: TGTGCCAGCAGTTTAGGGGGGGCTCCTTATGGCTACACCTTC
v_call: TRBV3-1/TRBV3-2; j_call: TRBJ1-2; clone_size: NA; d_call: NA; cdr3_aa: CASSHSGFGGYTF; cdr3_nt: TGTGCCAGCAGCCATTCAGGGTTTGGGGGCTACACCTTC
v_call: TRBV5-8; j_call: TRBJ2-1; clone_size: few; d_call: NA; cdr3_aa: CASSLVGAADNEQFF; cdr3_nt: TGTGCCAGCAGCTTGGTGGGTGCGGCCGACAATGAGCAGTTCTTC
v_call: TRBV5-8; j_call: TRBJ1-1; clone_size: NA; d_call: TRBD1; cdr3_aa: CASSWTGIPTEAFF; cdr3_nt: TGTGCCAGCAGCTGGACAGGGATTCCCACTGAAGCTTTCTTT
v_call: TRBV6-5; j_call: TRBJ1-2; clone_size: NA; d_call: NA; cdr3_aa: CASSYLTEGHYGYTF; cdr3_nt: TGTGCCAGCAGTTACCTCACAGAAGGTCACTATGGCTACACCTTC
v_call: TRBV3-1/TRBV3-2; j_call: TRBJ2-1; clone_size: NA; d_call: NA; cdr3_aa: CASSQDRSPERQILNEQFF; cdr3_nt: TGTGCCAGCAGCCAAGATCGGAGCCCGGAGCGACAGATACTCAATGAGCAGTTCTTC